Listed here are 32 T cell receptor beta chains from one sample, sequenced in a study of T cell responses to AZD1222 COVID-19 vaccine. The table came from immunoSEQ multiplex PCR; TCRdb's copy has only in-frame clones and leaves some out. The sample includes about 140,000 clones, roughly 90% of them seen just once. Source: peripheral blood, taken on day 0 of AZD1222 vaccination. The receptors derive from an adult in good health.

DNA of the CDR3: TGTGCTAGTGGTTTAACAGGGTTGGGGAACACTGAAGCTTTCTTT. Translating it yields CASGLTGLGNTEAFF. The J gene is TRBJ1-1, the V gene TRBV12-5, with D possibly being TRBD1 (6 bases). Trimming stripped 3 bases from V and 1 base from J, with 12 bases between. CDR1 and CDR2 from the germline V gene are LGHNT and FRNRAP. The CDR3 length is 15 residues.

This clone came up a few times. V usage is TRBV7-8 and J usage is TRBJ2-7, with D perhaps given as TRBD1 or TRBD2 (6 bases each). Germline CDR1 SGHVS, CDR2 FQNEAQ. The length of the CDR3 is 13 residues. The V end was cut by 2 bases, the J end by 4 bases, with 9 bases between. Here the CDR3 reads CASSLRRGYEQYF. CDR3 nucleotides: TGTGCCAGCAGCTTACGGAGGGGGTACGAGCAGTACTTC.

V and J are TRBV6-2 or TRBV6-3 and TRBJ2-3; 13 positions match TRBD2. Losses at the gene ends were 6 bases for V and 5 bases for J; bases not matched to a gene: 11. The CDR3 totals 17 residues. Per germline, CDR1 MNHEY and CDR2 SVGEGT. CDR3 coding DNA: TGTGCCAGCAGCAACTCACTAGCGGGGGGGCCCGGAGATACGCAGTATTTT. It yields the protein CASSNSLAGGPGDTQYF.

The rearrangement links TRBV7-9 to TRBJ2-1; 10 bases line up with TRBD1. V was clipped by 5 bases and J by 7 bases; unmatched bases: 5. The CDR3 is 14 amino acids. Germline CDR1 reads SEHNR; CDR2 reads FQNEAQ (reference sequence). The CDR3 spells CASSPRDRGNEQFF. The CDR3 nucleotides are TGTGCCAGCAGCCCCCGGGACAGGGGAAATGAGCAGTTCTTC. The variable domain in full, completed from reference TRBV7-9 and TRBJ2-1, reads DTGVSQNPRHKITKRGQNVTFRCDPISEHNRLYWYRQTLGQGPEFLTYFQNEAQLEKSRLLSDRFSAERPKGSFSTLEIQRTEQGDSAMYLCASSPRDRGNEQFFGPGTRLTVL.

The CDR3 DNA reads TGTGCCAGCAGTTACTCGACGGAAGGGGGTGGCGGCTACACCTTC. Translation gives CASSYSTEGGGGYTF. The genes are TRBV6-2 or TRBV6-3 and TRBJ1-2, with a tentative D call TRBD1 (6 bases). Germline lookup yields CDR1 MNHEY and CDR2 SVGEGT. V gave up 0 bases and J gave up 8 bases, with 16 bases separating them. This CDR3 has 15 amino acids.

The chain recombines TRBV4-1 with TRBJ1-5; D uncertain. Germline assignment: CDR1 MGHRA and CDR2 YSYEKL. V dropped 3 bases and J dropped 0 bases, with 9 bases sitting between them. The CDR3 is made up of 15 amino acids. The CDR3 spells CASSQGLYSNQPQHF. As DNA, the CDR3 is TGCGCCAGCAGCCAGGGGTTATATAGCAATCAGCCCCAGCATTTT.

This chain joins TRBV18 and TRBJ1-1; 7 bases map to TRBD1. The CDR3 spans 15 residues. Unmatched junction bases numbered 4, after V lost 3 bases and J lost 0 bases. Germline assignment: CDR1 KGHSH and CDR2 LQKENI. CDR3 amino acids: CASSPDRAMNTEAFF. CDR3 in DNA: TGTGCCAGCTCACCCGACAGGGCCATGAACACTGAAGCTTTCTTT.

This chain joins TRBV11-2 and TRBJ2-2; 7 bases map to TRBD1. Germline trimming cut 6 bases from V and 5 bases from J; bases unmatched to any gene: 9. Germline loops: CDR1 SGHAT, CDR2 FQNNGV. The CDR3 has 15 residues. The CDR3 loop is CASRTQTGKTGELFF. The CDR3 DNA reads TGTGCCAGCAGAACACAGACAGGGAAGACCGGGGAGCTGTTTTTT.

The chain links TRBV28 to TRBJ1-3, with 10 bases that match TRBD1. The germline gives CDR1 MDHEN, CDR2 SYDVKM. V was clipped by 4 bases and J by 7 bases; unmatched bases: 7. This CDR3 has 15 residues. As DNA, the CDR3 is TGTGCCAGCAGTTCTCACCGGGACAGGGGTAACACCATATATTTT. It is translated as CASSSHRDRGNTIYF.

V usage is TRBV19 and J usage is TRBJ2-3; TRBD1 aligns across 11 bases. The CDR3 has 16 residues. J lost 2 bases, V lost 11 bases, and 12 bases had no gene match. The germline V gene encodes CDR1 LNHDA and CDR2 SQIVND (reference sequence). CDR3 protein: CASGQGAYGYTDTQYF. In DNA form, the CDR3 reads TGTGCCTCTGGACAGGGGGCTTACGGATACACAGATACGCAGTATTTT.

The rearrangement uses TRBV7-9 and TRBJ1-6; D gene uncertain. V lost 1 base, J lost 6 bases, and 10 bases lay in between. CDR1 SEHNR and CDR2 FQNEAQ come from the germline V gene (reference sequence). There are 15 residues in the CDR3. The DNA of the CDR3 is TGTGCCAGCAGCTTAGGGCCTTCACTTAATTCACCCCTCCACTTT. This sequence encodes CASSLGPSLNSPLHF.

This rearrangement joins TRBV28 to TRBJ2-7; 9 bases align to TRBD1. Germline CDR1 reads MDHEN; CDR2 reads SYDVKM. J gave up 1 base and V 5 bases, and 9 bases lay outside the gene matches. CDR3 size: 16 residues. In DNA, the CDR3 is TGTGCCAGCAGTCCTTGGGACAGGGAAATTTCCTACGAGCAGTACTTC. This gives the protein CASSPWDREISYEQYF.

The chain joins TRBV15 to TRBJ2-3, with 7 positions matching TRBD2. V shed 0 bases and J 0 bases; nucleotides not matched to a gene: 3. Germline V CDR1 and CDR2: LNHNV, YYDKDF (reference sequence). The CDR3 has 16 amino acids. CDR3 DNA: TGTGCCACCAGCAGAGAACTAGCGACTAGCACAGATACGCAGTATTTT. Translated, it gives CATSRELATSTDTQYF.

This clone appeared once. This chain connects TRBV11-2 to TRBJ1-4, with 10 bases lining up with TRBD1. J was trimmed by 6 bases and V by 4 bases; bases with no gene match: 5. Germline CDR1 and CDR2: SGHAT and FQNNGV. This CDR3 comprises 15 residues. CDR3 in amino acids: CASSSTGGIDEKLFF. The CDR3 DNA reads TGTGCCAGCAGCTCGACAGGGGGCATAGATGAAAAACTGTTTTTT. The full variable domain, in which reference TRBV11-2 and TRBJ1-4 provide the parts outside the CDR3, is EAGVAQSPRYKIIEKRQSVAFWCNPISGHATLYWYQQILGQGPKLLIQFQNNGVVDDSQLPKDRFSAERLKGVDSTLKIQPAKLEDSAVYLCASSSTGGIDEKLFFGSGTQLSVL.

The V and J genes are TRBV14 and TRBJ2-3; the match to TRBD2 covers 9 bases. This CDR3 has 13 amino acids. From germline, CDR1 is SGHDN and CDR2 FVKESK. Losses at the gene ends were 6 bases for V and 4 bases for J; bases not matched to a gene: 2. CDR3 residues: CASSLAGADTQYF. CDR3 bases: TGTGCCAGCAGTTTAGCGGGGGCAGATACGCAGTATTTT.

This clone occurred a few times. The rearrangement links TRBV29-1 to TRBJ1-2; D is ambiguous. This CDR3 is built from 8 residues. Trimming pared 4 bases from V and 8 bases from J, leaving 2 bases between. Germline V gene sequence: CDR1 SQVTM, CDR2 ANQGSEA. The chain's CDR3 is CSVGGYTF. The CDR3 coding sequence is TGCAGCGTTGGGGGCTACACCTTC.

This clone came up many times. CDR3 DNA: TGTGCCAGCAGCGAAGGCGGGCGTGGGCCCGGGGAGACCCAGTACTTC. Amino acids: CASSEGGRGPGETQYF. The V gene is TRBV9, the J gene TRBJ2-5, with D tentatively TRBD2 (5 bases). Germline CDR1 reads SGDLS; CDR2 reads YYNGEE. V dropped 3 bases and J dropped 5 bases, with 20 bases sitting between them. The CDR3 loop spans 16 amino acids. The full variable domain, rest sourced from reference TRBV9 and TRBJ2-5, is DSGVTQTPKHLITATGQRVTLRCSPRSGDLSVYWYQQSLDQGLQFLIQYYNGEERAKGNILERFSAQQFPDLHSELNLSSLELGDSALYFCASSEGGRGPGETQYFGPGTRLLVL.

This sequence joins TRBV28 and TRBJ1-1; no clear D. Germline CDR1 reads MDHEN; CDR2 reads SYDVKM. The germline V and J ends were trimmed by 5 bases and 0 bases, with 1 base remaining between them. The CDR3 loop spans 11 amino acids. The CDR3 sequence: CASSVNTEAFF. The CDR3, as DNA: TGTGCCAGCAGTGTGAACACTGAAGCTTTCTTT.

The chain employs TRBV19 and TRBJ1-6, with D hard to call. Germline CDR1 is LNHDA and CDR2 is SQIVND (reference sequence). Trimming left V 5 bases short and J 4 bases short, with 9 bases between. The CDR3 loop spans 14 amino acids. The CDR3 sequence is CASSFTSYNSPLHF. In DNA form, the CDR3 reads TGTGCCAGTAGTTTTACGTCGTATAATTCACCCCTCCACTTT.

This sequence joins TRBV29-1 and TRBJ2-2; 7 bases fit TRBD1. CDR3 length: 12 amino acids. Germline V CDR1 and CDR2: SQVTM, ANQGSEA. The CDR3 DNA is TGCAGGGAAACAGGGGACACCGGGGAGCTGTTTTTT. Translated, it gives CRETGDTGELFF.

V gene TRBV4-2 combines with J gene TRBJ2-7; 9 bases match TRBD1. Germline assignment: CDR1 LGHNA and CDR2 YNFKEQ. The V gene end was trimmed by 0 bases and the J gene end by 0 bases; junction bases not matched to a gene: 3. The CDR3 is 16 amino acids. As DNA, the CDR3 is TGTGCCAGCAGCCAAGAAGGGACAGGGCCCTCCTACGAGCAGTACTTC. Amino acids: CASSQEGTGPSYEQYF.

V and J are TRBV19 and TRBJ1-4; D call uncertain. Per germline, CDR1 LNHDA and CDR2 SQIVND (reference sequence). CDR3 size: 15 residues. Trimming left V 4 bases short and J 6 bases short, with 15 bases between. The CDR3 sequence: CASSTIGSFYEKLFF. The CDR3 DNA is TGTGCCAGTAGTACCATCGGCTCCTTTTATGAAAAACTGTTTTTT.

The gene calls are TRBV3-1 (or the pseudogene TRBV3-2) and TRBJ2-1; no reliable D call. The CDR3 sequence is 15 residues long. The V and J ends lost 5 bases and 0 bases respectively, with 11 bases between them. CDR1 is LGHDT and CDR2 is YNNKEL in the germline V gene (reference sequence). The CDR3 sequence is CASSVQTSSYNEQFF. CDR3 coding DNA: TGTGCCAGCAGCGTGCAGACCAGCTCCTACAATGAGCAGTTCTTC.

V gene TRBV25-1 combines with J gene TRBJ2-7; TRBD1 agrees at 10 bases. V shed 3 bases, J shed 3 bases, and the junction held 5 bases outside the gene matches. Germline CDR1 MGHDK, CDR2 SYGVNS. The CDR3 spans 15 residues. CDR3 coding DNA: TGTGCCAGCAGTGAGCCGGGACAGGGGCGCTACGAGCAGTACTTC. This sequence encodes CASSEPGQGRYEQYF.

In this sample, this clone turned up a few times. The V gene is TRBV7-2, the J gene TRBJ1-1; a possible D gene is TRBD1 (5 bases). The CDR3 has 14 amino acids. Germline CDR1 reads SGHTA; CDR2 reads FQGNSA. Trimming took 0 bases from V and 4 from J, leaving 9 bases between them. CDR3 sequence (DNA): TGTGCCAGCAGCTTAGCCACGGGGGTCACTGAAGCTTTCTTT. Translated, it gives CASSLATGVTEAFF.

The chain has TRBV7-3 and TRBJ2-3; 10 positions match TRBD2. Trimming cost V 4 bases and J 4 bases; bases outside gene matches: 5. The V gene's germline CDR1 is SGHTA and CDR2 FQGTGA. This CDR3 is built from 15 residues. The CDR3 region is CASSSSGSRSDTQYF. The CDR3 nucleotides are TGTGCCAGCAGCTCTAGCGGGAGTAGGTCAGATACGCAGTATTTT.

The rearrangement links TRBV7-8 to TRBJ2-5; 12 bases are shared with TRBD2. The CDR3 is made up of 16 amino acids. CDR1 is SGHVS and CDR2 is FQNEAQ in the germline V gene. The junction had 8 bases not matched to a gene; V was cut back by 5 bases and J by 4 bases. The CDR3 nucleotides are TGTGCCAGCAGCCCCCTAGCGGGGGGGAGGGGAGAGACCCAGTACTTC. This translates into CASSPLAGGRGETQYF.

The CDR3: CATHPGRLVSNTEAFF. The CDR3, as DNA: TGTGCCACCCACCCGGGACGGCTAGTCTCGAACACTGAAGCTTTCTTT. The chain links TRBV28 to TRBJ1-1; TRBD1 might be the D (5 bases). Deletions cut 10 bases from V and 1 base from J, with 22 bases between. This CDR3 has 16 residues. Germline V gene lookup returns CDR1 MDHEN and CDR2 SYDVKM.

The V call is TRBV5-6, the J call TRBJ1-2; 9 positions match TRBD1. The CDR3 spans 14 residues. The V gene end was trimmed by 5 bases and the J gene end by 7 bases; junction bases not matched to a gene: 9. Germline CDR1 and CDR2: SGHDT and YYEEEE. CDR3 DNA: TGTGCCAGCAGAATAGGGACAGGGAGAAGTGGCTACACCTTC. It specifies CASRIGTGRSGYTF.

In this sample, this clone turned up once. The V call is TRBV4-1, the J call TRBJ2-7; TRBD2 might be the D (5 bases). Trimming stripped 4 bases from V and 1 base from J, with 17 bases between. The CDR3 runs 16 residues. CDR1 is MGHRA, CDR2 YSYEKL, per germline. CDR3 nucleotide sequence: TGCGCCAGCAGCCCTCGGGGTTCGATCCTTTCCTACGAGCAGTACTTC. Its protein is CASSPRGSILSYEQYF.

V and J are TRBV21-1 and TRBJ2-1; the D segment call TRBD2 is taken from the table without a DNA check. TRBV21-1 is marked as a pseudogene. The CDR3 covers 17 residues. CDR3 in amino acids: CASSKVPTSGTYNEQFF. The CDR3 DNA reads TGTGCCAGCAGCAAAGTTCCAACTAGCGGGACCTACAATGAGCAGTTCTTC.

The V and J genes are TRBV7-9 and TRBJ1-1; D might be TRBD1 (5 bases). V lost 11 bases to trimming and J lost 5 bases, with 9 bases between them. Per the germline V gene, CDR1 is SEHNR and CDR2 is FQNEAQ (reference sequence). The CDR3 extends over 10 amino acids. CDR3 amino acids: CAGGNTEAFF. For the CDR3, the DNA is TGTGCCGGGGGAAATACTGAAGCTTTCTTT.